A single sample gave rise to the 25 T cell receptor beta chains below, sequenced in a study of blood T cell repertoires in COVID-19. Clones were sequenced by immunoSEQ multiplex PCR, and TCRdb holds only the in-frame ones, with some missing. The data contain a few hundred thousand clones, around 90% of them singletons. Sequenced sample: peripheral blood. The origin of the receptors is a man aged 18 to 30 with COVID-19, enrolled during active disease.

The V call is TRBV2, the J call TRBJ1-3, with TRBD1 identical over 7 bases. Trimming took 8 bases from V and 2 from J; bases not matched to a gene: 6. The germline CDR1 and CDR2 sequences are SNHLY and FYNNEI. CDR3 length equals 14 residues. CDR3 in DNA: TGTGCCAGCGTAGACAGGGCACCTGGAAACACCATATATTTT. Translated, it gives CASVDRAPGNTIYF.

This chain uses TRBV3-1 (or the pseudogene TRBV3-2) with TRBJ2-1; 9 bases line up with TRBD1. This CDR3 is 17 amino acids long. Germline lookup yields CDR1 LGHDT and CDR2 YNNKEL (reference sequence). Germline trimming cut 3 bases from V and 5 bases from J; bases unmatched to any gene: 11. CDR3 DNA sequence: TGTGCCAGCAGCCACCCGGGACAGGGTTTATCAGACAATGAGCAGTTCTTC. Translation: CASSHPGQGLSDNEQFF.

This chain connects TRBV21-1 to TRBJ1-3. TRBV21-1 is a documented pseudogene. There are 17 residues in the CDR3. The CDR3 DNA reads as TGTGCCAGCAGCAACTTGGCCGGGAACAGCTCTGGAAACACCATATATTTT. Translation gives CASSNLAGNSSGNTIYF.

The chain carries TRBV11-1 and TRBJ2-1; D unresolved. This CDR3 is built from 14 residues. CDR1 and CDR2 (germline): SGHAT, FQDESV (reference sequence). Between the trimmed V and J ends, which lost 1 base and 6 bases, there was a span of 10 bases. The CDR3: CASSLVGRSNEQFF. DNA for the CDR3: TGTGCCAGCAGCTTAGTAGGTAGGAGCAATGAGCAGTTCTTC. Full variable domain (rest looked up from reference TRBV11-1 and TRBJ2-1): EAEVAQSPRYKITEKSQAVAFWCDPISGHATLYWYRQILGQGPELLVQFQDESVVDDSQLPKDRFSAERLKGVDSTLKIQPAELGDSAMYLCASSLVGRSNEQFFGPGTRLTVL.

The chain combines TRBV12-3 or TRBV12-4 with TRBJ2-7, with D hard to call. V was shortened by 2 bases and J by 7 bases, with 9 bases between the two germline ends. The CDR3 has 12 residues. The CDR3 sequence: CASSLFFGEQYF. The CDR3 DNA is TGTGCCAGCAGTTTATTTTTCGGTGAGCAGTACTTC.

Written as DNA, the CDR3 is TGTGCCAGCAGCCAGGTGGCGGGCATTCTCTACAATGAGCAGTTCTTC. As protein: CASSQVAGILYNEQFF. This chain uses TRBV6-2 or TRBV6-3 with TRBJ2-1; tentative D call: TRBD2 (5 bases). Trimming shortened V by 6 bases and J by 3 bases, and 18 bases separated the two germline ends. This CDR3 spans 16 amino acids. Germline V gene data show CDR1 as MNHEY and CDR2 as SVGEGT.

This chain joins TRBV5-1 and TRBJ2-5; unclear D gene. There are 11 residues in the CDR3. Germline values: CDR1 SGHRS, CDR2 YFSETQ. V shed 5 bases and J shed 2 bases, with 4 bases lying between them. The CDR3 DNA follows: TGCGCCAGCAGTCAGCAAGAGACCCAGTACTTC. It translates to CASSQQETQYF.

This rearrangement joins TRBV4-2 to TRBJ2-6, with D possibly being TRBD2 (6 bases). V gave up 1 base and J gave up 4 bases, with 14 bases separating them. The CDR3 is 17 amino acids. CDR1 and CDR2 (germline): LGHNA, YNFKEQ. The CDR3 here is CASSQGVGEAGANVLTF. CDR3 bases: TGTGCCAGCAGCCAAGGTGTAGGGGAGGCCGGGGCCAACGTCCTGACTTTC.

As to this clone: Compared with germline, one end of the junction differs, possibly owing to a read error. The V gene is TRBV7-7, the J gene TRBJ2-2, with 12 bases identical to TRBD2. The CDR3 covers 17 residues. Germline CDR1 is SSHAT and CDR2 is FNYEAQ (reference sequence). The CDR3 loop reads CASSLGLAGGITGELFF. The CDR3 DNA is TGTGCTAGCAGCTTGGGACTAGCGGGTGGCATCACCGGGGAGCTGTTTTTT. Using reference TRBV7-7 and TRBJ2-2 for the parts outside the CDR3, the full variable domain is GAGVSQSPRYKVTKRGQDVTLRCDPISSHATLYWYQQALGQGPEFLTYFNYEAQPDKSGLPSDRFSAERPEGSISTLTIQRTEQRDSAMYRCASSLGLAGGITGELFFGEGSRLTVL.

This clone was observed a single time. This chain links TRBV5-4 with TRBJ2-5; 8 nucleotides align to TRBD2. V was pared by 2 bases and J by 5 bases, with 8 bases of the junction left unmatched. The CDR3 is 15 amino acids. In germline, CDR1 is SGHNT, CDR2 YYREEE (reference sequence). This CDR3 is CASSFDGGGSETQYF. The CDR3 bases are TGTGCCAGCAGCTTTGACGGGGGGGGTTCGGAGACCCAGTACTTC.

The chain couples TRBV6-4 to TRBJ1-2; TRBD1 matches at 7 bases. In germline, CDR1 is MRHNA, CDR2 SNTAGT. With 3 bases clipped from V and 5 bases from J, the junction kept 12 bases outside the gene matches. The CDR3 runs to 16 residues. The CDR3 loop is CASSEGGGGGGYGYTF. The CDR3 DNA follows: TGTGCCAGCAGTGAAGGTGGAGGGGGCGGTGGTTATGGCTACACCTTC.

The genes are TRBV20-1 and TRBJ2-3, with 9 nucleotides matching TRBD2. The CDR3 is 15 amino acids. Germline-derived CDR1 and CDR2 are DFQATT and SNEGSKA (reference sequence). The V and J ends lost 3 bases and 6 bases, in that order; junction bases with no gene match: 10. The CDR3 spells CSASAPSGGFDTQYF. For the CDR3, the DNA is TGCAGTGCTAGTGCTCCCAGCGGGGGGTTCGATACGCAGTATTTT.

The chain employs TRBV18 and TRBJ2-1; weak D call: TRBD2 (6 bases). This CDR3 spans 15 amino acids. The germline CDR1 and CDR2 sequences are KGHSH and LQKENI. With 2 bases removed from V and 8 bases from J, the gap between germline ends came to 16 bases. DNA for the CDR3: TGTGCCAGCTCACCAGGACTAACCACCCTTCATGAGCAGTTCTTC. This encodes CASSPGLTTLHEQFF. The variable domain in full, completed from reference TRBV18 and TRBJ2-1, reads NAGVMQNPRHLVRRRGQEARLRCSPMKGHSHVYWYRQLPEEGLKFMVYLQKENIIDESGMPKERFSAEFPKEGPSILRIQQVVRGDSAAYFCASSPGLTTLHEQFFGPGTRLTVL.

The chain has TRBV6-5 and TRBJ2-5; 11 bases map to TRBD1. Germline CDR1 is MNHEY and CDR2 is SVGAGI. There are 15 residues in the CDR3. J was trimmed by 1 base and V by 4 bases; bases with no gene match: 2. The DNA for the CDR3 is TGTGCCAGCAGTTCCGGGACAGGGGGCCAAGAGACCCAGTACTTC. It encodes CASSSGTGGQETQYF.

This sequence joins TRBV19 and TRBJ1-1; 8 nucleotides align to TRBD1. Germline trimming cut 5 bases from V and 10 bases from J; bases unmatched to any gene: 9. This CDR3 is 13 amino acids long. Germline V gives CDR1 LNHDA, CDR2 SQIVND (reference sequence). The CDR3 sequence is CASSQPGGRPAFF. The CDR3 region has the DNA TGTGCCAGTAGTCAACCAGGGGGCCGGCCAGCTTTCTTT.

The rearrangement uses TRBV29-1 and TRBJ2-7; no clear D. Trimming removed 4 bases from V and 4 bases from J, with 17 bases in between. CDR3 length: 14 residues. Per the germline V gene, CDR1 is SQVTM and CDR2 is ANQGSEA. As DNA, the CDR3 is TGCAGCGTTGTTTATGGCAGAAAAAATTACGAGCAGTACTTC. Translating gives CSVVYGRKNYEQYF.

The rearrangement links TRBV2 to TRBJ2-1, with a tentative D call TRBD1 (6 bases). Germline V gene data show CDR1 as SNHLY and CDR2 as FYNNEI. V was shortened by 3 bases and J by 10 bases, with 19 bases between the two germline ends. The CDR3 has 15 amino acids. The CDR3 protein is CASSDFGQSLGEQFF. Written as DNA, the CDR3 is TGTGCCAGCAGTGATTTTGGACAGAGCTTAGGGGAGCAGTTCTTC.

DNA for the CDR3: TGTGCCAGCAGCCAGACAGGGGTGGCCTATGGCTACACCTTC. Translating gives CASSQTGVAYGYTF. The V call is TRBV3-1 (or the pseudogene TRBV3-2), the J call TRBJ1-2, with 8 bases fitting TRBD1. The trim removed 3 bases at V and 4 bases at J, leaving 4 bases unmatched. Looked up from germline, CDR1 is LGHDT and CDR2 is YNNKEL (reference sequence). The CDR3 covers 14 residues.

The chain combines TRBV19 with TRBJ2-1, with 11 bases matching TRBD2. The junction had 3 bases not matched to a gene; V was cut back by 5 bases and J by 6 bases. Germline V gene data show CDR1 as LNHDA and CDR2 as SQIVND (reference sequence). This CDR3 has 14 residues. CDR3 loop: CASSSSGGFNEQFF. The CDR3 DNA sequence: TGTGCCAGTAGTTCTAGCGGGGGGTTCAATGAGCAGTTCTTC.

The chain uses TRBV6-5 and TRBJ1-2; 9 bases match TRBD1. The CDR3 runs 14 residues. Germline-derived CDR1 and CDR2 are MNHEY and SVGAGI. The V gene end was trimmed by 11 bases and the J gene end by 1 base; junction bases not matched to a gene: 8. The CDR3, as DNA: TGTGCCGACGGGACAGGGCATTTTAACTATGGCTACACCTTC. Its protein product is CADGTGHFNYGYTF.

This sequence joins TRBV7-9 and TRBJ2-5; D remains ambiguous. Between the trimmed V and J ends, which lost 0 bases and 5 bases, there was a span of 13 bases. The CDR3 length is 15 residues. Germline lookup yields CDR1 SEHNR and CDR2 FQNEAQ (reference sequence). The CDR3 DNA reads TGTGCCAGCAGCTTAGCGGCTCGACAAATGGAGACCCAGTACTTC. Translation: CASSLAARQMETQYF.

This clone was seen a few times. CDR3 region: CASSLTGGLTGELFF. The CDR3 bases are TGCGCCAGCAGCTTGACAGGGGGGCTCACCGGGGAGCTGTTTTTT. The J gene is TRBJ2-2, the V gene TRBV5-1; 8 bases align to TRBD1. J lost 4 bases, V lost 1 base, and 3 bases had no gene match. The CDR3 extends over 15 amino acids. Germline V gene sequence: CDR1 SGHRS, CDR2 YFSETQ. Based on the CDR3 plus reference TRBV5-1 and TRBJ2-2, the full variable domain is KAGVTQTPRYLIKTRGQQVTLSCSPISGHRSVSWYQQTPGQGLQFLFEYFSETQRNKGNFPGRFSGRQFSNSRSEMNVSTLELGDSALYLCASSLTGGLTGELFFGEGSRLTVL.

The chain recombines TRBV6-5 with TRBJ1-2; 7 bases are shared with TRBD1. The V gene end was trimmed by 6 bases and the J gene end by 7 bases; junction bases not matched to a gene: 8. Per germline, CDR1 MNHEY and CDR2 SVGAGI. The CDR3 is 13 amino acids. CDR3 sequence reads: CASSVTGTAGYTF. Here the CDR3 DNA reads TGTGCCAGCAGCGTAACGGGGACAGCTGGCTACACCTTC.

The chain employs TRBV19 and TRBJ1-1; a weak D match, TRBD1 (6 bases). The germline V gene encodes CDR1 LNHDA and CDR2 SQIVND (reference sequence). V was trimmed by 5 bases and J by 2 bases, leaving 12 bases between them. This CDR3 spans 14 amino acids. The CDR3 DNA sequence: TGTGCCAGTAGTTTAGGGGGGGAAAACACTGAAGCTTTCTTT. Its translation is CASSLGGENTEAFF.

V gene TRBV28 combines with J gene TRBJ2-1; 10 nucleotides line up with TRBD2. This CDR3 spans 16 amino acids. Germline CDR1 is MDHEN and CDR2 is SYDVKM. The V segment lost 5 bases and the J segment 5 bases; nucleotides outside the gene matches: 9. In DNA form, the CDR3 reads TGTGCCAGCAGTAGACTCAGCGGGAGGGCCCACAATGAGCAGTTCTTC. Its translation: CASSRLSGRAHNEQFF.